Shown below are 10 T cell receptor beta chains from a single sample sequenced in a study of cytotoxic CD8 clonotypes in ibrutinib-treated CLL. Produced via immunoSEQ multiplex PCR; TCRdb's table is partial and in-frame only. Of about 9,200 clones detected, over 55% appear once; the ten largest clones hold 15% to 20%. This specimen was PBMCs, taken before ibrutinib treatment. These TCRs come from a human donor with chronic lymphocytic leukemia.

This chain links TRBV13 with TRBJ2-7; TRBD1 matches at 7 bases. Germline CDR1 and CDR2: PRHDT and FYEKMQ (reference sequence). V shed 4 bases and J 9 bases; nucleotides not matched to a gene: 15. The CDR3 runs to 15 residues. The CDR3 is CASSSVQGPPSGQYF. CDR3 sequence (DNA): TGTGCCAGCAGCTCCGTACAGGGGCCCCCCTCTGGGCAGTACTTC. Based on the CDR3 plus reference TRBV13 and TRBJ2-7, the full variable domain is AAGVIQSPRHLIKEKRETATLKCYPIPRHDTVYWYQQGPGQDPQFLISFYEKMQSDKGSIPDRFSAQQFSDYHSELNMSSLELGDSALYFCASSSVQGPPSGQYFGPGTRLTVT.

This clone is a singleton in its sample. The chain carries TRBV5-6 and TRBJ1-2; no firm D call. V lost 5 bases, J lost 2 bases, and 13 bases lay in between. This CDR3 contains 14 residues. Looked up from germline, CDR1 is SGHDT and CDR2 is YYEEEE. The CDR3 reads CASRGQANNYGYTF. As DNA, the CDR3 is TGTGCCAGCAGAGGGCAGGCTAACAACTATGGCTACACCTTC. The whole variable domain, filled in from reference TRBV5-6 and TRBJ1-2, reads DAGVTQSPTHLIKTRGQQVTLRCSPKSGHDTVSWYQQALGQGPQFIFQYYEEEERQRGNFPDRFSGHQFPNYSSELNVNALLLGDSALYLCASRGQANNYGYTFGSGTRLTVV.

The rearrangement links TRBV5-1 to TRBJ1-2, with 12 bases lining up with TRBD1. Germline loops: CDR1 SGHRS, CDR2 YFSETQ. The CDR3 is 18 residues long. V dropped 1 base and J dropped 4; count of bases not matched to a gene: 11. CDR3 coding DNA: TGCGCCAGCAGCTTGTCCGGGACAGGGGGCGCTTCAGGCTATGGCTACACCTTC. Protein product: CASSLSGTGGASGYGYTF.

J is TRBJ1-4 and V is TRBV30; 7 bases map to TRBD1. Germline V CDR1 and CDR2: GTSNPN, SVGIG (reference sequence). With V trimmed by 2 bases and J by 6 bases, 6 bases remained unmatched. This CDR3 is built from 14 residues. CDR3 sequence (DNA): TGTGCCTGGAGTAACACAGGGGTGGATGAAAAACTGTTTTTT. Amino acids: CAWSNTGVDEKLFF.

This clone came up a few times. The chain combines TRBV5-1 with TRBJ1-1; no clear D. The CDR3 consists of 13 residues. Germline V gives CDR1 SGHRS, CDR2 YFSETQ. Deletions cut 2 bases from V and 1 base from J, with 6 bases between. This CDR3 is CASSFTGNTEAFF. The CDR3 DNA reads TGCGCCAGCAGCTTCACGGGGAACACTGAAGCTTTCTTT.

The rearrangement links TRBV6-1 to TRBJ1-1; maybe TRBD1 (5 bases). Germline V gives CDR1 MNHNS, CDR2 SASEGT. The length of the CDR3 is 15 residues. Deletions cut 6 bases from V and 1 base from J, with 15 bases between. CDR3 in DNA: TGTGCCAGCAGAGGGACGGAGTGGGGGAACACTGAAGCTTTCTTT. Translated, it gives CASRGTEWGNTEAFF.

The chain links TRBV10-2 to TRBJ1-1; 8 nucleotides line up with TRBD1. The germline gives CDR1 WSHSY, CDR2 SAAADI. The V segment lost 6 bases and the J segment 5 bases; nucleotides outside the gene matches: 14. The CDR3 spans 16 residues. The CDR3 loop is CASRQTSGGAGTEAFF. The DNA for the CDR3 is TGCGCCAGCAGACAGACCTCAGGGGGCGCGGGGACTGAAGCTTTCTTT.

The rearrangement links TRBV6-5 to TRBJ2-2, with D unclear. Between the trimmed V and J ends, which lost 2 bases and 3 bases, there was a span of 13 bases. Per germline, CDR1 MNHEY and CDR2 SVGAGI. This CDR3 is 16 amino acids long. CDR3 region: CASSYRTLTDTGELFF. CDR3 bases: TGTGCCAGCAGTTACCGAACCTTGACCGACACCGGGGAGCTGTTTTTT.

Here the CDR3 DNA reads TGTGCCAGCAGTTACCTAGGGGGCTCGGCTTTCTTT. This gives the protein CASSYLGGSAFF. J is TRBJ1-1 and V is TRBV6-6, with TRBD1 matching over 7 bases. The CDR3 is 12 amino acids. Germline CDR1 reads MNHNY; CDR2 reads SVGAGI (reference sequence). With 2 bases clipped from V and 11 bases from J, the junction kept 5 bases outside the gene matches.

This chain uses TRBV5-6 with TRBJ2-7; possibly TRBD2 for D (5 bases). The length of the CDR3 is 13 residues. Germline-derived CDR1 and CDR2 are SGHDT and YYEEEE. Trimming pared 2 bases from V and 5 bases from J, leaving 11 bases between. This CDR3 is CASSFGGENEQYF. The DNA of the CDR3 is TGTGCCAGCAGCTTTGGTGGGGAGAACGAGCAGTACTTC.